This TCR beta chain was sequenced during a study of blood T cell repertoires in COVID-19. In the original analysis: The authors estimated nucleated cell counts from reference gene primer amplification. The data were produced by immunoSEQ multiplex PCR, yet TCRdb's version contains in-frame clones alone and is incomplete. D and trimming were read from the DNA, whereas the V and J calls and clone size are those reported in that table. The data show about 250,000 clones, roughly 90% seen once. The TCR was taken from a woman in her 40s who had recovered from COVID-19. Sequenced sample: peripheral blood.

The chain's CDR3 is CAISEVGGVGANVLTF. CDR3 nucleotides: TGTGCCATCAGTGAAGTAGGGGGCGTTGGGGCCAACGTCCTGACTTTC. The rearrangement joins TRBV10-3 to TRBJ2-6; TRBD1 aligns across 7 bases. After removal of 3 bases from V and 3 bases from J, the junction contained 5 bases not matched to a gene. From germline, CDR1 is ENHRY and CDR2 SYGVKD. The CDR3 length is 16 residues.